The present T cell receptor (beta chain) was sequenced within a study of human T cells and chemical hapten exposure. Notes on the study in general: Donors were affected by alopecia, so their immune reaction might vary from that of healthy individuals.

As originally analysed: Sample TCR counts, which ranged from roughly 20,000 to 690,600, had a median of roughly 96,000. From the RACE reads, TCRdb called clonotypes with MiXCR, one entry per CDR3 protein. For this entry, the V and J calls and clone size follow TCRdb and not the study's own pipeline. The data show 300,000 to 400,000 distinct CDR3 sequences, with approximately 5.1% seen just once and around 2.6% held by the top ten. The time point: pre-sensitization, week 0. Treatment here: therapeutic diphenylcyclopropenone sensitization with weekly scalp DPC. This clonotype was seen a handful of times. The antigen is undetermined. Trimming stripped 6 bases from V and 7 bases from J, with 21 bases between. The CDR3 spans 16 residues. Germline loops: CDR1 WNHNN, CDR2 SYGVQD (reference sequence).

This clonotype was obtained from a woman in her forties or fifties with alopecia areata. Some clones in this sample may be carry-over from other donors' samples. The input for sequencing was whole blood, taken in connection with sensitization to the hapten diphenylcyclopropenone (DPC). The chain employs TRBV10-1 and TRBJ2-2; D is possibly TRBD2 (6 bases). The chain's CDR3 is CASSPFAGISHGELFF. DNA for the CDR3: TGCGCCAGCAGCCCCTTCGCGGGGATATCCCACGGGGAGCTGTTTTTT.